The 20 T cell receptor beta chains presented below share a single source sample, sequenced in a study of cytomegalovirus exposure and HLA in healthy donors. Amplification used 60 Vbeta primers and 13 Jbeta primers. Produced via immunoSEQ multiplex PCR; TCRdb's table is partial and in-frame only. Among 70,000 to 85,000 clones, over 65% were seen once, and the ten largest hold more than 8%. Sequenced sample: PBMCs. These receptors were obtained from a man in his forties or fifties in good health and CMV-seropositive.

This clone was counted only a few times. At one end the junction does not follow the germline gene, possibly because of a read error. The CDR3 bases are TGTTCCAGCAGCCCGTCGGGACAGGAAATATCCTACGAGCAGTACTTC. This encodes CSSSPSGQEISYEQYF. The rearrangement uses TRBV7-9 and TRBJ2-7; 8 bases fit TRBD1. This CDR3 contains 16 residues. Germline V CDR1 and CDR2: SEHNR, FQNEAQ (reference sequence).

This chain links TRBV18 with TRBJ1-5, with D possibly TRBD1 on 6 matching bases. The CDR3 spans 15 residues. Trimming pared 5 bases from V and 2 bases from J, leaving 13 bases between. Germline V gene lookup returns CDR1 KGHSH and CDR2 LQKENI. Here the CDR3 DNA reads TGTGCCAGCTCAGCCAGGGGAGACGGCAATCAGCCCCAGCATTTT. Its protein product is CASSARGDGNQPQHF. The variable domain in full, with the rest retrieved from reference TRBV18 and TRBJ1-5, is NAGVMQNPRHLVRRRGQEARLRCSPMKGHSHVYWYRQLPEEGLKFMVYLQKENIIDESGMPKERFSAEFPKEGPSILRIQQVVRGDSAAYFCASSARGDGNQPQHFGDGTRLSIL.

The chain uses TRBV7-8 and TRBJ2-1; perhaps TRBD1 as D (6 bases). The CDR3 runs to 15 residues. V gave up 5 bases and J gave up 0 bases, with 11 bases separating them. Germline V gene data show CDR1 as SGHVS and CDR2 as FQNEAQ. CDR3 DNA: TGTGCCAGCAGCGGGACAACAGTCTCCTACAATGAGCAGTTCTTC. The encoded protein is CASSGTTVSYNEQFF.

In its sample, this clone was seen many times. The CDR3 sequence: CASSLRTGPQETQYF. As DNA, the CDR3 is TGCGCCAGCAGCCTGCGGACAGGCCCACAAGAGACCCAGTACTTC. V and J are TRBV4-3 and TRBJ2-5; 7 bases agree with TRBD1. Germline loops: CDR1 LGHNA, CDR2 YSLEER. V dropped 4 bases and J dropped 2; count of bases not matched to a gene: 7. This CDR3 region has 15 residues.

In its sample, this clone was seen once. The chain couples TRBV10-1 to TRBJ2-7, with D tentatively TRBD2 (6 bases). Germline CDR1 reads WNHNN; CDR2 reads SYGVQD (reference sequence). The CDR3 extends over 11 amino acids. Between the trimmed V and J ends, which lost 8 bases and 4 bases, there was a span of 9 bases. CDR3 sequence: CASRAGYEQYF. CDR3 bases: TGCGCCAGCCGTGCGGGATACGAGCAGTACTTC.

The chain recombines TRBV5-4 with TRBJ2-2, with 12 positions matching TRBD2. The trim removed 0 bases at V and 7 bases at J, leaving 4 bases unmatched. Germline V gene data show CDR1 as SGHNT and CDR2 as YYREEE (reference sequence). The CDR3 sequence is 16 residues long. CDR3 in amino acids: CASSLGLAGEGGELFF. CDR3 DNA: TGTGCCAGCAGCTTGGGACTAGCGGGAGAGGGCGGGGAGCTGTTTTTT.

J is TRBJ2-7 and V is TRBV28; TRBD1 matches 10 bases. Germline-derived CDR1 and CDR2 are MDHEN and SYDVKM. J lost 3 bases, V lost 3 bases, and 8 bases had no gene match. The length of the CDR3 is 16 residues. CDR3 residues: CASSFHRDRGDYEQYF. In DNA, the CDR3 is TGTGCCAGCAGTTTCCACCGGGACAGGGGCGACTACGAGCAGTACTTC.

J is TRBJ2-5 and V is TRBV9, with 8 positions matching TRBD1. V gave up 4 bases and J gave up 5 bases; unmatched junction bases: 7. The V gene's germline CDR1 is SGDLS and CDR2 YYNGEE. The CDR3 is made up of 14 amino acids. The CDR3: CASSTQGAGETQYF. CDR3 sequence (DNA): TGTGCCAGCAGCACCCAGGGGGCGGGGGAGACCCAGTACTTC. Based on the CDR3 plus reference TRBV9 and TRBJ2-5, the full variable domain is DSGVTQTPKHLITATGQRVTLRCSPRSGDLSVYWYQQSLDQGLQFLIQYYNGEERAKGNILERFSAQQFPDLHSELNLSSLELGDSALYFCASSTQGAGETQYFGPGTRLLVL.

The J gene is TRBJ1-1, the V gene TRBV10-2, with no clear D. Deletions cut 2 bases from V and 1 base from J, with 8 bases between. Germline lookup yields CDR1 WSHSY and CDR2 SAAADI. This CDR3 is built from 14 residues. CDR3 amino acids: CASSEAPSNTEAFF. DNA of the CDR3: TGCGCCAGCAGTGAGGCGCCCTCGAACACTGAAGCTTTCTTT.

The J gene is TRBJ2-1, the V gene TRBV27; TRBD2 matches at 12 bases. The CDR3 spans 17 residues. V shed 5 bases, J shed 2 bases, and the junction held 7 bases outside the gene matches. CDR1 and CDR2 from the germline V gene are MNHEY and SMNVEV (reference sequence). CDR3 sequence: CASSVLLAGGTYNEQFF. CDR3 nucleotides: TGTGCCAGCAGTGTCCTCCTAGCGGGAGGGACCTACAATGAGCAGTTCTTC.

Regarding this clone: The sample contains more than one DNA sequence encoding this CDR3. The chain is built from TRBV28 and TRBJ1-5, with 8 nucleotides matching TRBD1. Germline V gene lookup returns CDR1 MDHEN and CDR2 SYDVKM. The CDR3 loop spans 14 amino acids. V trimming: 6 bases; J trimming: 4 bases; junction bases outside the gene matches: 5. CDR3 amino acids: CASSPDRGNQPQHF. The CDR3 DNA reads TGTGCCAGCAGCCCTGACAGGGGTAATCAGCCCCAGCATTTT.

The CDR3: CASSQDSRGAIYGGYTF. The CDR3 DNA reads TGCGCCAGCAGCCAAGATAGCAGGGGGGCCATATACGGGGGCTACACCTTC. The chain joins TRBV4-3 to TRBJ1-2, with 7 bases fitting TRBD1. Germline V lookup: CDR1 LGHNA, CDR2 YSLEER. This CDR3 region has 17 residues. The J segment lost 8 bases and the V segment lost 0 bases, leaving 15 bases of the junction unmatched.

The chain recombines TRBV9 with TRBJ1-5, with D uncertain. V lost 0 bases and J 9 bases, leaving 16 bases between the germline ends. Germline CDR1 and CDR2: SGDLS and YYNGEE. The CDR3 covers 15 residues. CDR3 sequence: CASSVDWPAARPQHF. The CDR3 DNA is TGTGCCAGCAGCGTAGATTGGCCAGCGGCAAGGCCCCAGCATTTT. Drawing the rest from reference TRBV9 and TRBJ1-5, the complete variable domain is DSGVTQTPKHLITATGQRVTLRCSPRSGDLSVYWYQQSLDQGLQFLIQYYNGEERAKGNILERFSAQQFPDLHSELNLSSLELGDSALYFCASSVDWPAARPQHFGDGTRLSIL.

The chain carries TRBV18 and TRBJ2-3, with D possibly matching TRBD1 (6 bases). The CDR3 contains 14 residues. V lost 8 bases, J lost 0 bases, and 12 bases lay in between. CDR1 is KGHSH and CDR2 is LQKENI in the germline V gene. As DNA, the CDR3 is TGTGCCAGCCTCCGGGACATCAGCACAGATACGCAGTATTTT. It translates to CASLRDISTDTQYF. Filled out from reference TRBV18 and TRBJ2-3, the complete variable domain reads NAGVMQNPRHLVRRRGQEARLRCSPMKGHSHVYWYRQLPEEGLKFMVYLQKENIIDESGMPKERFSAEFPKEGPSILRIQQVVRGDSAAYFCASLRDISTDTQYFGPGTRLTVL.

Remarks on this clone: At the DNA level, this CDR3 is encoded by other sequences in the same sample as well. V and J are TRBV28 and TRBJ2-3; possible D gene TRBD1, 5 bases. The CDR3 loop spans 12 amino acids. V was pared by 6 bases and J by 3 bases, with 7 bases between. Germline assignment: CDR1 MDHEN and CDR2 SYDVKM. As DNA, the CDR3 is TGTGCCAGCAGCTCAGGGACAGATACGCAGTATTTT. Translation gives CASSSGTDTQYF.

The chain recombines TRBV28 with TRBJ2-1; 12 bases fit TRBD2. Germline CDR1 reads MDHEN; CDR2 reads SYDVKM. The CDR3 contains 15 residues. The trim removed 3 bases at V and 7 bases at J, leaving 4 bases unmatched. CDR3 sequence (DNA): TGTGCCAGCAGTTTTTTGGGGACTAGCGGGAATGAGCAGTTCTTC. It codes for CASSFLGTSGNEQFF.

The chain carries TRBV4-2 and TRBJ1-1; no firm D call. CDR1 and CDR2 (germline): LGHNA, YNFKEQ. The CDR3 has 17 amino acids. V lost 0 bases, J lost 1 base, and 15 bases lay in between. The CDR3 here is CASSQDQSGRQNTEAFF. CDR3 nucleotide sequence: TGTGCCAGCAGCCAAGATCAAAGCGGACGGCAGAACACTGAAGCTTTCTTT.

The chain links TRBV9 to TRBJ2-7; 12 nucleotides match TRBD1. V trimming: 0 bases; J trimming: 7 bases; junction bases outside the gene matches: 5. This CDR3 contains 15 residues. CDR1 and CDR2 from the germline V gene are SGDLS and YYNGEE. The CDR3 spells CASSVGGQGAGEQYF. The CDR3 coding sequence is TGTGCCAGCAGCGTAGGGGGACAGGGGGCGGGAGAGCAGTACTTC.

The chain couples TRBV14 to TRBJ1-6, with D perhaps matching TRBD1 (6 bases). V was trimmed by 5 bases and J by 8 bases, leaving 10 bases between them. Germline CDR1 SGHDN, CDR2 FVKESK. The length of the CDR3 is 13 residues. CDR3 DNA: TGTGCCAGCAGCTCACGACAGGATTCACCCCTCCACTTT. This codes for CASSSRQDSPLHF.

CDR3 nucleotides: TGTGCCAGTAGAGGGGGCCCTCCCACAGATACGCAGTATTTT. This sequence encodes CASRGGPPTDTQYF. This chain connects TRBV6-6 to TRBJ2-3; 7 nucleotides agree with TRBD1. Germline V gives CDR1 MNHNY, CDR2 SVGAGI (reference sequence). The length of the CDR3 is 14 residues. Trimming cost V 9 bases and J 2 bases; bases outside gene matches: 8.